This TCR beta chain was obtained from a study of blood T cell repertoires in COVID-19. In the study overall: Sources were T cells, B-cell-depleted T cells, or PBMCs; the material itself was cDNA or gDNA.

Germline CDR1 reads MNHEY; CDR2 reads SMNVEV (reference sequence). This CDR3 has 13 residues. J gave up 3 bases and V 4 bases, and 3 bases lay outside the gene matches. Participant-given clinical history determined each cohort assignment. The assay was immunoSEQ multiplex PCR, and TCRdb's table has in-frame clones only and misses some. The repertoire holds 200,000 to 300,000 clones, with more than 70% as singletons. This chain connects TRBV27 to TRBJ2-7, with 7 bases lining up with TRBD1. This TCR was sampled from a woman aged 40 to 50 with acute COVID-19. Input material: PBMCs or T cells enriched from blood (not recorded which). In DNA form, the CDR3 reads TGTGCCAGCAGTTCGAGACAGGGCTACGAGCAGTACGTC. Protein: CASSSRQGYEQYV.